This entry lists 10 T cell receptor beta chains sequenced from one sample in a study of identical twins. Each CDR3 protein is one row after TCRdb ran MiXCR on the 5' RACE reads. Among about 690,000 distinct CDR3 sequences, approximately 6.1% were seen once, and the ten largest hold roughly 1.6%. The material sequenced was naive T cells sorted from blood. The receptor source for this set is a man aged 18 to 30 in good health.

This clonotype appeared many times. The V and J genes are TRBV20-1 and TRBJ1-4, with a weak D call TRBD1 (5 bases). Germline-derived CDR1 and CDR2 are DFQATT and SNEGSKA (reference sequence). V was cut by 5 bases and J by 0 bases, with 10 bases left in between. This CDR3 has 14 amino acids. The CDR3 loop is CSAGTGATNEKLFF. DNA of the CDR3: TGCAGTGCTGGAACAGGTGCAACTAATGAAAAACTGTTTTTT.

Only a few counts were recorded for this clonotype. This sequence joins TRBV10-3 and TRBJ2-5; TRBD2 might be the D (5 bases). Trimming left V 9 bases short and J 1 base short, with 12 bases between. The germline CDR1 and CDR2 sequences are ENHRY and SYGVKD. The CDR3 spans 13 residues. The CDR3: CAINRGFQETQYF. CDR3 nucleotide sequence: TGTGCCATAAATCGGGGATTCCAAGAGACCCAGTACTTC.

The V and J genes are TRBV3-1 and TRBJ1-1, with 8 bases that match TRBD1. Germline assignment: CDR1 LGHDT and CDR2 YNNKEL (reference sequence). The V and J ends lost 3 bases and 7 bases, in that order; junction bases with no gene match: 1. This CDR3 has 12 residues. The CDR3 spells CASSQTGVEAFF. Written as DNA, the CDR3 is TGTGCCAGCAGCCAGACAGGGGTTGAAGCTTTCTTT. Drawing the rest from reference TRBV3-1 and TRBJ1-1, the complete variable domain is DTAVSQTPKYLVTQMGNDKSIKCEQNLGHDTMYWYKQDSKKFLKIMFSYNNKELIINETVPNRFSPKSPDKAHLNLHINSLELGDSAVYFCASSQTGVEAFFGQGTRLTVV.

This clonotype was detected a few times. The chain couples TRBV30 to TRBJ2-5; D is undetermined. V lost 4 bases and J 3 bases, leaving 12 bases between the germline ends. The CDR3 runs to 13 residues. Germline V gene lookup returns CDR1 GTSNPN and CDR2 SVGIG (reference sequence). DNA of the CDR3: TGTGCCTGGAACCCGGACGGAGAAGAGACCCAGTACTTC. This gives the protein CAWNPDGEETQYF. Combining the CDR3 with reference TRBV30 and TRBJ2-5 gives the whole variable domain SQTIHQWPATLVQPVGSPLSLECTVEGTSNPNLYWYRQAAGRGLQLLFYSVGIGQISSEVPQNLSASRPQDRQFILSSKKLLLSDSGFYLCAWNPDGEETQYFGPGTRLLVL.

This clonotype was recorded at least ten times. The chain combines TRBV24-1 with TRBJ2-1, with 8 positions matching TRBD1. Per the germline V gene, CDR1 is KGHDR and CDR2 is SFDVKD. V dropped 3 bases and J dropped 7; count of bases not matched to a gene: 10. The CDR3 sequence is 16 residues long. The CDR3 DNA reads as TGTGCCACCAGTGATGGTTGGACAGGGAACTGGAATGAGCAGTTCTTC. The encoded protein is CATSDGWTGNWNEQFF.

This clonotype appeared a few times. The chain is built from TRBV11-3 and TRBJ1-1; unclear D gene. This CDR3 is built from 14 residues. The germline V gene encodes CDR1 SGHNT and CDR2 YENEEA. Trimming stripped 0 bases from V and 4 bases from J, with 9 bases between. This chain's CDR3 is CASSLEFPRTEAFF. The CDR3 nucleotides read TGTGCCAGCAGCTTAGAGTTCCCCCGCACTGAAGCTTTCTTT.

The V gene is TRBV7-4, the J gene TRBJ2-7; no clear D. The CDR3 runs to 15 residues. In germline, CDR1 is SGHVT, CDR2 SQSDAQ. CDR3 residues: CAGSFPFRCSYEQYV. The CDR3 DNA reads TGTGCCGGCAGCTTCCCCTTCAGATGCTCCTACGAGCAGTACGTC.

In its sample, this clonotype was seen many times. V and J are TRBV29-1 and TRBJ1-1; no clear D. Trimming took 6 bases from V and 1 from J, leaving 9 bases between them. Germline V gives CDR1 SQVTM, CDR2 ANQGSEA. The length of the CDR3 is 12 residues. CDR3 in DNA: TGCAGCGTCCTAAGGGCGAACACTGAAGCTTTCTTT. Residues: CSVLRANTEAFF.

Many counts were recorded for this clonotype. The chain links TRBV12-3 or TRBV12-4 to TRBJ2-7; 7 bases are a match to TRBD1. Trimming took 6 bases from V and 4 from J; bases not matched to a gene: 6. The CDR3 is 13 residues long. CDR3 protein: CASSPGQRYEQYF. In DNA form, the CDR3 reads TGTGCCAGCAGCCCGGGACAGCGATACGAGCAGTACTTC.

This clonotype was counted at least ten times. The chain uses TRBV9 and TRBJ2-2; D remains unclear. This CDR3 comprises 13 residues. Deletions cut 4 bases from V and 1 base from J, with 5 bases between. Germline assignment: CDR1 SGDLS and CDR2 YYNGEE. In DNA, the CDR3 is TGTGCCAGCAGCCCTCAGAACACCGGGGAGCTGTTTTTT. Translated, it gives CASSPQNTGELFF.